This T cell receptor (beta chain) was identified during a study of regulatory T cells in long-lasting Graves disease. iRepertoire HTBI primers and Arm-PCR of CDR3 regions built TCR beta libraries. TCRdb redid the calling of the multiplex PCR reads with MiXCR, one entry per CDR3 protein. This sample has about 540,000 distinct CDR3 sequences; roughly 13% occur once, and the top ten carry roughly a tenth. In this sample, this clonotype turned up many times. The time point was: newly diagnosed GD, antithyroid drugs for less than 3 months. Researchers made the TCR library from RNA that was extracted from PBMCs. The V end lost 5 bases, the J end lost 7 bases, and 8 bases lay between the germline ends. The CDR3 runs to 11 residues. The germline gives CDR1 SEHNR, CDR2 FQNEAQ (reference sequence). These data were also filed under a second study, of T cells in Graves' hyperthyroidism and ophthalmopathy.

The rearrangement joins TRBV7-9 to TRBJ1-2, with D hard to call. The sample here was peripheral blood mononuclear cells (PBMCs), taken at new diagnosis, from a patient treated with antithyroid drugs. The receptor's source is a man aged 25-40 years with Graves disease. CDR3 DNA: TGTGCCAGCAGCGGTGAATGTGGCTACACCTTC. This translates into CASSGECGYTF.